This T cell receptor (beta chain) was found in a study of blood T cell repertoires in COVID-19. Clones were sequenced by immunoSEQ multiplex PCR, and TCRdb holds only the in-frame ones, with some missing. The data hold around 150,000 clones, with about nine tenths observed a single time. Germline lookup yields CDR1 MRHNA and CDR2 SNTAGT. The V gene lost 4 bases and the J gene lost 3 bases, with 17 bases spanning the gap. CDR3 length equals 16 residues. This sequence was found in a man in his sixties with active or convalescent COVID-19. This rearrangement joins TRBV6-4 to TRBJ2-3; no firm D call. Sequences were obtained from peripheral blood. The CDR3 protein is CASSARPPPTTDTQYF. Here the CDR3 DNA reads TGTGCCAGCAGTGCCCGCCCTCCCCCCACAACAGATACGCAGTATTTT.